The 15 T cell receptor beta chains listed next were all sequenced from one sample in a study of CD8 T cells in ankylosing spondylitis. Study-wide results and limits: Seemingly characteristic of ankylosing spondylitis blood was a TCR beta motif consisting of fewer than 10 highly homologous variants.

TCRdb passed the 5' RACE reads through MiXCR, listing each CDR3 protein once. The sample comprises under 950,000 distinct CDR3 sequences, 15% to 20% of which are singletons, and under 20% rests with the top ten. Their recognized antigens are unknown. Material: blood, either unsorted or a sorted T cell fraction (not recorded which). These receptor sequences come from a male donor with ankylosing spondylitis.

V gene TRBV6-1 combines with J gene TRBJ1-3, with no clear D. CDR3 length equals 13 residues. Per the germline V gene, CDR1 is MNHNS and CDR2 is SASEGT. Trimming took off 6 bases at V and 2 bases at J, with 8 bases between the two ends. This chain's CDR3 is CASRQYPGNTIYF. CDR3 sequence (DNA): TGTGCCAGCAGGCAGTACCCTGGAAACACCATATATTTT.

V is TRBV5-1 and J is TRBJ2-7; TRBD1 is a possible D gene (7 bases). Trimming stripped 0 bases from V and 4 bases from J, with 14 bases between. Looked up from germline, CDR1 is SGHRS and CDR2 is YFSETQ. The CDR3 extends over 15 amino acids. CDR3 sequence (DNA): TGCGCCAGCAGCTTGGCCGCAGGGGGGATGTACGAGCAGTACTTC. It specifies CASSLAAGGMYEQYF.

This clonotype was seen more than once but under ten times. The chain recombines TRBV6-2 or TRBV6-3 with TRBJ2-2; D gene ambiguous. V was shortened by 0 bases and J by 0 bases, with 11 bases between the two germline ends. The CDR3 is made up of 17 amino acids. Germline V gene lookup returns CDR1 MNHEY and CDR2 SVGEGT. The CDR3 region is CASSYSLLRTNTGELFF. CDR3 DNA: TGTGCCAGCAGTTACTCACTCTTGCGAACGAACACCGGGGAGCTGTTTTTT.

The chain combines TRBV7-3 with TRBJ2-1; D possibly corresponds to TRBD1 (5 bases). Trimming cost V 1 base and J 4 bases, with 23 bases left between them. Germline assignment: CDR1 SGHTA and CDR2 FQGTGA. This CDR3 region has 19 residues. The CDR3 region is CASSLNPPQGISEYNEQFF. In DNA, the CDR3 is TGTGCCAGCAGCTTAAATCCTCCCCAGGGTATCTCGGAGTACAATGAGCAGTTCTTC.

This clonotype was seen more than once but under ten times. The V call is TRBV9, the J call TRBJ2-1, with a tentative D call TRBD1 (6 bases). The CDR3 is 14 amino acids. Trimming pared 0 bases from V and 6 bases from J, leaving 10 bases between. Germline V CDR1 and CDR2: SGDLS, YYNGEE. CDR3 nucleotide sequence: TGTGCCAGCAGCGTAGAGACCAGGGGCAATGAGCAGTTCTTC. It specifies CASSVETRGNEQFF.

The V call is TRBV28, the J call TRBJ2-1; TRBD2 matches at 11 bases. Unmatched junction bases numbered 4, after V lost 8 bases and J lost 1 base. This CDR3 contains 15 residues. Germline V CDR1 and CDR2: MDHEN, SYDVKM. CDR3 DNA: TGTGCCAGCCACCGACTAGCGGGGTCCTACAATGAGCAGTTCTTC. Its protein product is CASHRLAGSYNEQFF.

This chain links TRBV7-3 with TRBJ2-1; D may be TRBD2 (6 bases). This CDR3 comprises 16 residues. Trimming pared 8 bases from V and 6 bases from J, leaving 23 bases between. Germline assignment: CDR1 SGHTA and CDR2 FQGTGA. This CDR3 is CASALPYLAVTNEQFF. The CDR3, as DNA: TGTGCCAGCGCTCTTCCGTACTTAGCGGTTACCAATGAGCAGTTCTTC.

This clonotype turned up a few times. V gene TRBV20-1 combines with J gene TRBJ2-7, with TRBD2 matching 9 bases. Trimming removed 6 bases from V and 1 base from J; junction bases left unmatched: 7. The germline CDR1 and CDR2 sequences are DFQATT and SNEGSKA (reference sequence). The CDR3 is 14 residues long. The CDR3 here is CSAGEAGGSYEQYF. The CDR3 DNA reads TGCAGTGCGGGAGAAGCGGGAGGTTCCTACGAGCAGTACTTC.

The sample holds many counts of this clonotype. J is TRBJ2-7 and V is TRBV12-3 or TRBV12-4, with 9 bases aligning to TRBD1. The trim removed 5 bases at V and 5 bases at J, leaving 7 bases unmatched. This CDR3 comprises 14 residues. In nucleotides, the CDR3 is TGTGCCAGCAGTATACAGGGGGCTAACGACGAGCAGTACTTC. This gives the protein CASSIQGANDEQYF.

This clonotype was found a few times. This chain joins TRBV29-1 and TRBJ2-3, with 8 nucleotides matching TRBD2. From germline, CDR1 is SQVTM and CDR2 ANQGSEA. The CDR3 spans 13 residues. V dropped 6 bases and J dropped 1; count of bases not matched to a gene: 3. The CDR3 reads CSVLLAGTDTQYF. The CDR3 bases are TGCAGCGTACTACTAGCGGGCACAGATACGCAGTATTTT.

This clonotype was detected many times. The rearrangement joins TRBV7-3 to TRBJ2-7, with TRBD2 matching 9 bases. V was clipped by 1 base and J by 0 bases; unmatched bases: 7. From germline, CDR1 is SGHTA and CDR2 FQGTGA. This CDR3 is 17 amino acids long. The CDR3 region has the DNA TGTGCCAGCAGCTTAATCTGGGCTAGCGGGGACTCCTACGAGCAGTACTTC. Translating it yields CASSLIWASGDSYEQYF.

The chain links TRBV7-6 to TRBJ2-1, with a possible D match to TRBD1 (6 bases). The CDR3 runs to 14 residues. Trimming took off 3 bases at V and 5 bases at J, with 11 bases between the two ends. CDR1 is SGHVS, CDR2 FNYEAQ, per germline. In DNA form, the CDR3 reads TGTGCCAGCAGCTTGTGGGACATTAACAATGAGCAGTTCTTC. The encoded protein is CASSLWDINNEQFF.

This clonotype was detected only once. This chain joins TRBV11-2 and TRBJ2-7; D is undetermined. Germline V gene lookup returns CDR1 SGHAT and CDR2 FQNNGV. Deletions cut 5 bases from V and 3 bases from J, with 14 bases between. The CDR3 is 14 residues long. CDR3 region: CASSTSTAYYEQYF. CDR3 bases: TGTGCCAGCAGCACGTCGACTGCATACTACGAGCAGTACTTC.

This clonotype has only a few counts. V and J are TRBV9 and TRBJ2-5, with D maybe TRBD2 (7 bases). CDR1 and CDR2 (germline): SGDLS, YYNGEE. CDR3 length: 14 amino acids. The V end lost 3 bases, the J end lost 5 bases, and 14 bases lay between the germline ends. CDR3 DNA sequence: TGTGCCAGCAGCGCAGGGGCGGGAGAGGAGACCCAGTACTTC. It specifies CASSAGAGEETQYF.

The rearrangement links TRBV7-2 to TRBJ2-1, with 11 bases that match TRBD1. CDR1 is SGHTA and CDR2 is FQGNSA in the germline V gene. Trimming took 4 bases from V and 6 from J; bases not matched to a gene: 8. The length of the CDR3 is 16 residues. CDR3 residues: CASSYSWDRGVNEQFF. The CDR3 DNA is TGTGCCAGCAGCTACTCATGGGACAGGGGGGTCAATGAGCAGTTCTTC.